One sample yielded the 16 T cell receptor beta chains listed below, sequenced in a study of T cell changes during pregnancy in multiple sclerosis. TCRdb keeps only in-frame clones here, not all; method: immunoSEQ multiplex PCR. This sample carries about 55,000 clones, about 87% of them seen once, and the ten largest clones take 0.5% to 0.6%. The specimen comprised CD4+ T cells from peripheral blood mononuclear cells, sampled in the first trimester of pregnancy. Receptors were obtained from a female donor with multiple sclerosis, enrolled in a pregnancy study.

The CDR3 DNA follows: TGCAGCGTTGCAGGGCTAGCGGGAGTGAACATTCAGTACTTC. Translation: CSVAGLAGVNIQYF. V and J are TRBV29-1 and TRBJ2-4, with 10 bases matching TRBD2. The germline CDR1 and CDR2 sequences are SQVTM and ANQGSEA. CDR3 size: 14 residues. The V and J ends lost 4 bases and 7 bases, in that order; junction bases with no gene match: 7.

J is TRBJ2-4 and V is TRBV7-9, with 7 bases aligning to TRBD1. CDR1 is SEHNR and CDR2 is FQNEAQ in the germline V gene (reference sequence). J was trimmed by 7 bases and V by 2 bases; bases with no gene match: 8. The CDR3 is 15 amino acids. The CDR3 spells CASSLIQGQGNIQYF. The CDR3 DNA reads as TGTGCCAGCAGCTTAATACAGGGGCAGGGGAACATTCAGTACTTC.

The chain is built from TRBV28 and TRBJ2-5; 11 bases are a match to TRBD2. The CDR3 sequence is 15 residues long. Trimming removed 3 bases from V and 7 bases from J; junction bases left unmatched: 7. Germline V gene lookup returns CDR1 MDHEN and CDR2 SYDVKM. The CDR3 loop is CASSFTSGSRGTQYF. For the CDR3, the DNA is TGTGCCAGCAGTTTTACTAGCGGGAGCCGGGGGACCCAGTACTTC.

V is TRBV4-1 and J is TRBJ1-4, with a weak D call TRBD1 (6 bases). The CDR3 extends over 18 amino acids. The germline V and J ends were trimmed by 0 bases and 0 bases, with 14 bases remaining between them. Germline loops: CDR1 MGHRA, CDR2 YSYEKL. The CDR3 loop reads CASSQDKRTVATNEKLFF. The CDR3 DNA sequence: TGCGCCAGCAGCCAAGATAAGCGGACAGTAGCAACTAATGAAAAACTGTTTTTT.

This sequence joins TRBV6-4 and TRBJ2-3; 11 bases match TRBD2. In germline, CDR1 is MRHNA, CDR2 SNTAGT. The CDR3 covers 16 residues. The J segment lost 1 base and the V segment lost 5 bases, leaving 5 bases of the junction unmatched. The CDR3 loop is CASSPTSGGGTDTQYF. The CDR3 DNA reads TGTGCCAGCAGTCCAACTAGCGGGGGAGGCACAGATACGCAGTATTTT.

The J gene is TRBJ2-3, the V gene TRBV11-3, with D tentatively TRBD1 (6 bases). Germline assignment: CDR1 SGHNT and CDR2 YENEEA. The CDR3 totals 16 residues. V lost 5 bases to trimming and J lost 5 bases, with 20 bases between them. The CDR3 is CASSPRASKGVDTQYF. The CDR3 DNA reads as TGTGCCAGCAGCCCGAGAGCTAGCAAGGGGGTAGATACGCAGTATTTT.

The chain has TRBV7-8 and TRBJ2-7; tentative D call: TRBD1 (5 bases). Germline assignment: CDR1 SGHVS and CDR2 FQNEAQ. V was cut by 5 bases and J by 6 bases, with 8 bases left in between. The CDR3 covers 11 residues. CDR3 in DNA: TGTGCCAGCAGCATCACAGGCGAGCAGTACTTC. Translation: CASSITGEQYF. Complete variable domain (other parts from reference TRBV7-8 and TRBJ2-7): GAGVSQSPRYKVAKRGQDVALRCDPISGHVSLFWYQQALGQGPEFLTYFQNEAQLDKSGLPSDRFFAERPEGSVSTLKIQRTQQEDSAVYLCASSITGEQYFGPGTRLTVT.

V is TRBV28 and J is TRBJ2-1, with 7 bases fitting TRBD2. This CDR3 comprises 15 residues. CDR1 is MDHEN and CDR2 is SYDVKM in the germline V gene. V lost 6 bases, J lost 6 bases, and 11 bases stayed unmatched. The CDR3 loop is CASSPSGAGVNEQFF. Written as DNA, the CDR3 is TGTGCCAGCAGCCCCAGTGGCGCGGGGGTCAATGAGCAGTTCTTC.

The V and J genes are TRBV7-8 and TRBJ2-1; D is possibly TRBD1 (5 bases). Germline V gives CDR1 SGHVS, CDR2 FQNEAQ. V was shortened by 1 base and J by 4 bases, with 11 bases between the two germline ends. The CDR3 has 15 amino acids. The CDR3, as DNA: TGTGCCAGCAGCTTAGACCAGGGAAGATACAATGAGCAGTTCTTC. Translating it yields CASSLDQGRYNEQFF.

This chain uses TRBV5-6 with TRBJ1-2; 9 bases line up with TRBD1. Germline lookup yields CDR1 SGHDT and CDR2 YYEEEE. Trimming took 3 bases from V and 7 from J; bases not matched to a gene: 10. The length of the CDR3 is 15 residues. The CDR3, as DNA: TGTGCCAGCAGCTACCGGGACAGGGAGCTTAGTGGCTACACCTTC. Its protein product is CASSYRDRELSGYTF.

The CDR3 bases are TGTGCCAGCTCACCATATGTTCCATCGGACACCGGGGAGCTGTTTTTT. It specifies CASSPYVPSDTGELFF. This chain uses TRBV18 with TRBJ2-2; D call uncertain. The V gene lost 2 bases and the J gene lost 3 bases, with 13 bases spanning the gap. Per germline, CDR1 KGHSH and CDR2 LQKENI. CDR3 size: 16 residues.

The chain employs TRBV28 and TRBJ2-7; 8 bases map to TRBD2. The V and J ends lost 4 bases and 4 bases, in that order; junction bases with no gene match: 12. CDR1 is MDHEN and CDR2 is SYDVKM in the germline V gene. The CDR3 runs to 16 residues. CDR3 coding DNA: TGTGCCAGCAGTTCCCCGGGCGGGAGGACCGGTTACGAGCAGTACTTC. This translates into CASSSPGGRTGYEQYF.

In DNA, the CDR3 is TGTGCCACCAGCAGAGATGTACAGGGGGACAACTATGGCTACACCTTC. Residues: CATSRDVQGDNYGYTF. The genes are TRBV15 and TRBJ1-2, with 8 nucleotides matching TRBD1. V lost 0 bases, J lost 2 bases, and 5 bases stayed unmatched. Germline V lookup: CDR1 LNHNV, CDR2 YYDKDF (reference sequence). The length of the CDR3 is 16 residues.

CDR3 region: CASSPSIAGAKNIQYF. The CDR3 bases are TGTGCCAGCTCACCGAGTATTGCGGGAGCCAAAAACATTCAGTACTTC. The rearrangement uses TRBV18 and TRBJ2-4, with a tentative D call TRBD2 (5 bases). V lost 3 bases and J 0 bases, leaving 12 bases between the germline ends. The CDR3 loop spans 16 amino acids. From germline, CDR1 is KGHSH and CDR2 LQKENI.

The chain joins TRBV7-8 to TRBJ1-5; 7 positions agree with TRBD1. Germline V gene sequence: CDR1 SGHVS, CDR2 FQNEAQ. The CDR3 loop spans 14 amino acids. The junction had 0 bases not matched to a gene; V was cut back by 4 bases and J by 0 bases. In DNA form, the CDR3 reads TGTGCCAGCAGCTACAGGGGTAGCAATCAGCCCCAGCATTTT. It specifies CASSYRGSNQPQHF.

J is TRBJ1-4 and V is TRBV19; D may be TRBD1 (5 bases). From germline, CDR1 is LNHDA and CDR2 SQIVND (reference sequence). The CDR3 sequence is 14 residues long. V was shortened by 5 bases and J by 5 bases, with 12 bases between the two germline ends. The CDR3 sequence: CASSGRQINEKLFF. The CDR3 DNA is TGTGCCAGTAGTGGCAGACAGATAAATGAAAAACTGTTTTTT.